These 30 T cell receptor beta chains were sequenced from one sample in a study of T-cell reconstitution after alpha-beta-depleted transplantation in children. For TCRbeta, the library was prepared with unique molecular identifiers. TCRdb ran MiXCR on the PCR reads and lists one entry per CDR3 protein. The data show about 870,000 distinct CDR3 sequences, roughly 16% seen once. The sample here was PBMCs, mostly from graft donor cells, taken 360 days after TCRalphabeta/CD19-depleted stem cell transplant. The receptors stem from a male patient between 5 and 17 years old who had a stem cell transplant for acute lymphoblastic leukemia, so the T cells may come from the graft donor.

The V call is TRBV20-1, the J call TRBJ2-7; tentatively, D is TRBD2 (5 bases). The CDR3 contains 14 residues. Germline CDR1 is DFQATT and CDR2 is SNEGSKA (reference sequence). V dropped 6 bases and J dropped 7 bases, with 22 bases sitting between them. CDR3 amino acids: CSAVSATGDGEQYF. Written as DNA, the CDR3 is TGCAGTGCCGTTAGCGCGACCGGGGATGGTGAGCAGTACTTC.

The chain is built from TRBV2 and TRBJ2-3; weak D call: TRBD2 (6 bases). CDR3 length: 17 amino acids. V was shortened by 3 bases and J by 2 bases, with 18 bases between the two germline ends. Germline V CDR1 and CDR2: SNHLY, FYNNEI. CDR3 sequence (DNA): TGTGCCAGCAGTGATAGGAGGGGAAATCCGAACACAGATACGCAGTATTTT. Its translation is CASSDRRGNPNTDTQYF. Based on the CDR3 plus reference TRBV2 and TRBJ2-3, the full variable domain is EPEVTQTPSHQVTQMGQEVILRCVPISNHLYFYWYRQILGQKVEFLVSFYNNEISEKSEIFDDQFSVERPDGSNFTLKIRSTKLEDSAMYFCASSDRRGNPNTDTQYFGPGTRLTVL.

This clonotype was recorded many times. V gene TRBV5-1 combines with J gene TRBJ2-5; unclear D gene. This CDR3 is 12 amino acids long. The V gene lost 1 base and the J gene lost 1 base, with 2 bases spanning the gap. Germline V gene data show CDR1 as SGHRS and CDR2 as YFSETQ. The CDR3 reads CASSLIQETQYF. The CDR3 coding sequence is TGCGCCAGCAGCTTGATCCAAGAGACCCAGTACTTC.

This clonotype was observed at least ten times. The J gene is TRBJ2-5, the V gene TRBV5-1; D ambiguous. V dropped 5 bases and J dropped 5 bases, with 7 bases sitting between them. This CDR3 is 11 amino acids long. From germline, CDR1 is SGHRS and CDR2 YFSETQ. CDR3: CASRSVETQYF. CDR3 nucleotide sequence: TGCGCCAGCAGATCGGTGGAGACCCAGTACTTC.

This clonotype was observed a handful of times. CDR3 amino acids: CASSKLYRNEQFF. CDR3 in DNA: TGTGCCAGCAGCAAGCTGTATAGGAATGAGCAGTTCTTC. The J gene is TRBJ2-1, the V gene TRBV13; D is uncertain. The CDR3 runs 13 residues. The V end lost 5 bases, the J end lost 7 bases, and 12 bases lay between the germline ends. Germline V gives CDR1 PRHDT, CDR2 FYEKMQ (reference sequence).

This clonotype was observed a handful of times. The V and J genes are TRBV7-8 and TRBJ1-4; 8 nucleotides agree with TRBD1. The CDR3 is made up of 14 amino acids. V shed 6 bases, J shed 5 bases, and the junction held 5 bases outside the gene matches. Germline CDR1 is SGHVS and CDR2 is FQNEAQ. CDR3 coding DNA: TGTGCCAGCAGAAACGACAGGGGCAATGAAAAACTGTTTTTT. Amino acids: CASRNDRGNEKLFF.

The gene calls are TRBV12-3 or TRBV12-4 and TRBJ2-7, with 7 positions matching TRBD2. The V and J ends lost 5 bases and 2 bases, in that order; junction bases with no gene match: 12. The CDR3 is 16 residues long. CDR3 region: CASSAPPLAATYEQYF. The CDR3 DNA sequence: TGTGCCAGCAGTGCCCCCCCTCTAGCGGCCACCTACGAGCAGTACTTC.

This clonotype was counted between two and nine times. V gene TRBV12-3 or TRBV12-4 combines with J gene TRBJ1-2; D is unclear. V shed 3 bases and J shed 4 bases, with 9 bases lying between them. This CDR3 is built from 13 residues. The CDR3, as DNA: TGTGCCAGCAGTTTCCCGGGATTCTATGGCTACACCTTC. Protein: CASSFPGFYGYTF.

This clonotype was seen repeatedly, ten times or more. The CDR3 loop reads CASSPSGNTIYF. CDR3 coding DNA: TGTGCCAGCAGTCCGTCGGGCAACACCATATATTTT. V and J are TRBV7-9 and TRBJ1-3, with D unclear. The CDR3 spans 12 residues. Deletions cut 6 bases from V and 7 bases from J, with 10 bases between. Germline-derived CDR1 and CDR2 are SEHNR and FQNEAQ (reference sequence).

In its sample, this clonotype was seen a few times. The chain joins TRBV20-1 to TRBJ2-1, with 8 bases matching TRBD2. This CDR3 comprises 14 residues. In germline, CDR1 is DFQATT, CDR2 SNEGSKA (reference sequence). V was pared by 3 bases and J by 7 bases, with 8 bases of the junction left unmatched. The CDR3 nucleotides read TGCAGTGCTAGGTCTCAACGGGAGGGGAATGAGCAGTTCTTC. Translating gives CSARSQREGNEQFF.

In its sample, this clonotype was seen a few times. The gene calls are TRBV12-3 or TRBV12-4 and TRBJ2-7, with D tentatively TRBD1 or TRBD2 (5 bases each). The CDR3 totals 14 residues. Between the trimmed V and J ends, which lost 3 bases and 0 bases, there was a span of 9 bases. CDR3 region: CASSFVGVSYEQYF. DNA for the CDR3: TGTGCCAGCAGTTTTGTGGGGGTCTCCTACGAGCAGTACTTC.

In its sample, this clonotype was seen many times. The V call is TRBV12-3 or TRBV12-4, the J call TRBJ2-7; D may be TRBD1 (6 bases). V shed 6 bases and J shed 0 bases, with 12 bases lying between them. The CDR3 is made up of 14 amino acids. CDR3 protein: CASSPTGISYEQYF. The CDR3 DNA follows: TGTGCCAGCAGCCCCACAGGGATCTCCTACGAGCAGTACTTC.

This clonotype was seen a few times. The rearrangement joins TRBV3-1 to TRBJ2-1; D unresolved. The CDR3 extends over 16 amino acids. With 1 base removed from V and 0 bases from J, the gap between germline ends came to 10 bases. CDR1 and CDR2 from the germline V gene are LGHDT and YNNKEL (reference sequence). CDR3 protein: CASSQGPWSSYNEQFF. CDR3 nucleotide sequence: TGTGCCAGCAGCCAAGGCCCGTGGAGCTCCTACAATGAGCAGTTCTTC.

The chain combines TRBV4-1 with TRBJ2-7; TRBD2 might be the D (5 bases). Trimming removed 4 bases from V and 6 bases from J, with 19 bases in between. The CDR3 consists of 15 residues. CDR1 is MGHRA, CDR2 YSYEKL, per germline. CDR3: CASSREMSRSGEQYF. The CDR3 DNA reads as TGCGCCAGCAGCCGAGAGATGAGTCGGAGCGGCGAGCAGTACTTC.

Concerning this clonotype: Relative to the germline gene, one junction end is altered; a read error may explain this. The V call is TRBV6-5, the J call TRBJ2-3; TRBD2 matches 7 bases. This CDR3 is 14 amino acids long. Germline values: CDR1 MNHEY, CDR2 SVGAGI. The CDR3 is CASSYSTSIDTQYF. CDR3 bases: TGTGCCAGCAGTTACTCGACTAGCATAGATACGCAGTATTTT.

This clonotype has only a few counts. V gene TRBV11-1 combines with J gene TRBJ1-2; D is unclear. Germline CDR1 SGHAT, CDR2 FQDESV (reference sequence). There are 18 residues in the CDR3. Between the trimmed V and J ends, which lost 3 bases and 2 bases, there was a span of 22 bases. CDR3: CASSLGRTSATLNYGYTF. The DNA for the CDR3 is TGTGCCAGCAGCTTGGGAAGGACTAGCGCCACACTAAACTATGGCTACACCTTC.

This clonotype was seen more than once but under ten times. This chain links TRBV29-1 with TRBJ2-7; no reliable D call. In germline, CDR1 is SQVTM, CDR2 ANQGSEA. V was cut by 6 bases and J by 6 bases, with 18 bases left in between. The CDR3 consists of 13 residues. CDR3 coding DNA: TGCAGCGTCAGAAAGTGGTCCGGTCTCGAGCAGTACTTC. Translated: CSVRKWSGLEQYF.

This clonotype was picked up a small number of times. CDR3 DNA: TGTGCCAGCAGCCCGAGAGTTGGCGCTCAGACCTACGAGCAGTACTTC. Translated: CASSPRVGAQTYEQYF. The V call is TRBV7-6, the J call TRBJ2-7, with no clear D. The CDR3 loop spans 16 amino acids. V lost 5 bases, J lost 2 bases, and 19 bases lay in between. Germline assignment: CDR1 SGHVS and CDR2 FNYEAQ.

V and J are TRBV19 and TRBJ2-1; tentatively, D is TRBD1 (6 bases). This CDR3 region has 13 residues. The germline gives CDR1 LNHDA, CDR2 SQIVND (reference sequence). V shed 6 bases and J shed 15 bases, with 21 bases lying between them. CDR3 DNA: TGTGCCAGTAGGATACAGGGCCTCGCCGTATGGTTCTTC. Its translation: CASRIQGLAVWFF.

This clonotype was seen at least ten times. The chain combines TRBV12-3 or TRBV12-4 with TRBJ2-3; TRBD1 agrees at 10 bases. Losses at the gene ends were 8 bases for V and 5 bases for J; bases not matched to a gene: 13. CDR3 length: 16 residues. CDR3 in amino acids: CASETLDRGTQDTQYF. The CDR3 DNA reads TGTGCCAGCGAGACTTTGGACAGGGGGACACAAGATACGCAGTATTTT.

This clonotype was recorded only once. This rearrangement joins TRBV29-1 to TRBJ2-7; 9 nucleotides agree with TRBD1. Germline CDR1 is SQVTM and CDR2 is ANQGSEA. This CDR3 is 13 amino acids long. V dropped 5 bases and J dropped 3; count of bases not matched to a gene: 5. The CDR3 DNA sequence: TGCAGCGTTTGGACAGGGGAGGTCTACGAGCAGTACTTC. It encodes CSVWTGEVYEQYF.

The V and J genes are TRBV5-1 and TRBJ1-2, with D tentatively TRBD1 (5 bases). V was trimmed by 5 bases and J by 0 bases, leaving 14 bases between them. Looked up from germline, CDR1 is SGHRS and CDR2 is YFSETQ. This CDR3 is 15 amino acids long. The CDR3 region is CASRGEVGPNYGYTF. The CDR3 DNA reads as TGCGCCAGCAGAGGGGAGGTCGGGCCTAACTATGGCTACACCTTC.

The chain combines TRBV7-8 with TRBJ2-3, with 9 bases lining up with TRBD2. Germline loops: CDR1 SGHVS, CDR2 FQNEAQ. The junction had 11 bases not matched to a gene; V was cut back by 5 bases and J by 5 bases. CDR3 length: 16 residues. The CDR3 sequence: CASSGRLAVGGDTQYF. Written as DNA, the CDR3 is TGTGCCAGCAGCGGCCGACTAGCGGTGGGAGGAGATACGCAGTATTTT.

The chain uses TRBV4-1 and TRBJ2-7; D might be TRBD1 (6 bases). The CDR3 extends over 15 amino acids. Germline assignment: CDR1 MGHRA and CDR2 YSYEKL. The V end was cut by 3 bases, the J end by 1 base, with 13 bases between. CDR3 sequence reads: CASSHGTPNSYEQYF. CDR3 in DNA: TGCGCCAGCAGCCATGGGACACCGAATTCCTACGAGCAGTACTTC.

The chain uses TRBV7-2 and TRBJ2-5, with 9 bases aligning to TRBD1. This CDR3 comprises 15 residues. The V and J ends lost 3 bases and 3 bases, in that order; junction bases with no gene match: 5. Germline V gene sequence: CDR1 SGHTA, CDR2 FQGNSA. The chain's CDR3 is CASSLVGTGKETQYF. The CDR3 DNA is TGTGCCAGCAGCTTGGTCGGGACAGGGAAAGAGACCCAGTACTTC.

The chain recombines TRBV19 with TRBJ2-1, with D hard to call. The germline CDR1 and CDR2 sequences are LNHDA and SQIVND (reference sequence). This CDR3 region has 14 residues. Trimming pared 3 bases from V and 5 bases from J, leaving 11 bases between. The CDR3 sequence is CASSIGPVNNEQFF. The DNA for the CDR3 is TGTGCCAGTAGTATTGGCCCGGTTAACAATGAGCAGTTCTTC.

This clonotype was observed many times. The chain carries TRBV7-3 and TRBJ2-1; TRBD2 is a possible D gene (5 bases). Germline CDR1 is SGHTA and CDR2 is FQGTGA. Trimming pared 5 bases from V and 2 bases from J, leaving 13 bases between. This CDR3 contains 15 residues. This CDR3 reads CASSPPRAPYNEQFF. The CDR3 DNA reads TGTGCCAGCAGCCCACCGCGGGCACCCTACAATGAGCAGTTCTTC.

This sequence joins TRBV7-9 and TRBJ2-7, with 9 bases lining up with TRBD2. CDR1 and CDR2 (germline): SEHNR, FQNEAQ (reference sequence). V gave up 4 bases and J gave up 0 bases; unmatched junction bases: 7. The CDR3 is made up of 16 amino acids. As DNA, the CDR3 is TGTGCCAGCAGCTCCGTAGCGGGAGTACGCTCCTACGAGCAGTACTTC. Protein sequence: CASSSVAGVRSYEQYF.

This clonotype has only one observation. CDR3 DNA: TGCAGTGCTAGCTCCAACCTGAGGCTAGCGGTCCCCTACGAGCAGTACTTC. Translating gives CSASSNLRLAVPYEQYF. The chain links TRBV20-1 to TRBJ2-7, with 7 nucleotides matching TRBD2. Germline-derived CDR1 and CDR2 are DFQATT and SNEGSKA (reference sequence). The CDR3 is 17 residues long. V shed 3 bases, J shed 2 bases, and the junction held 16 bases outside the gene matches.

For the CDR3, the DNA is TGCGCCAGCCTTCCGGGAGAGATTCCAGATACGCAGTATTTT. It codes for CASLPGEIPDTQYF. V gene TRBV5-1 combines with J gene TRBJ2-3; D may be TRBD2 (6 bases). Germline V gives CDR1 SGHRS, CDR2 YFSETQ. The CDR3 is made up of 14 amino acids. Trimming pared 7 bases from V and 4 bases from J, leaving 16 bases between. The whole variable domain, filled in from reference TRBV5-1 and TRBJ2-3, reads KAGVTQTPRYLIKTRGQQVTLSCSPISGHRSVSWYQQTPGQGLQFLFEYFSETQRNKGNFPGRFSGRQFSNSRSEMNVSTLELGDSALYLCASLPGEIPDTQYFGPGTRLTVL.